A single sample gave rise to the 25 T cell receptor beta chains below, sequenced in a study of T-cell reconstitution after alpha-beta-depleted transplantation in children. Molecular barcoding with unique molecular identifiers was used for the TCRbeta library. Each CDR3 protein gets one entry after TCRdb re-called the PCR reads with MiXCR. The repertoire consists of around 600,000 distinct CDR3 sequences, with roughly 15% occurring once and the leading ten covering around 0.96%. The material was PBMCs from the stem cell graft donor, obtained from the stem cell graft. These TCRs come from a human donor who donated a stem cell graft to a child with acute myeloid leukemia.

Worth noting for this clonotype: A much larger clone differs by one base, so this may be a read error. V gene TRBV20-1 combines with J gene TRBJ1-5, with D perhaps TRBD1 (6 bases). V shed 6 bases and J shed 5 bases, with 23 bases lying between them. The CDR3 runs to 16 residues. The germline V gene has CDR1 DFQATT and CDR2 SNEGSKA (reference sequence). The CDR3 nucleotides read TGCAGTGCCTCGGGGGCAGGGGCTGTGCGCGATCAGCCCCAGCATTTT. It is translated as CSASGAGAVRDQPQHF.

The chain joins TRBV5-1 to TRBJ1-1; D possibly corresponds to TRBD1 (6 bases). The germline V gene encodes CDR1 SGHRS and CDR2 YFSETQ. This CDR3 spans 15 amino acids. V was pared by 2 bases and J by 1 base, with 12 bases between. DNA of the CDR3: TGCGCCAGCAGCTTACTAGGACAGTCGAACACTGAAGCTTTCTTT. Its protein is CASSLLGQSNTEAFF.

This clonotype was seen a single time. The J gene is TRBJ2-5, the V gene TRBV5-6; 10 bases are shared with TRBD1. The V gene's germline CDR1 is SGHDT and CDR2 YYEEEE. The V segment lost 0 bases and the J segment 6 bases; nucleotides outside the gene matches: 5. The CDR3 runs to 15 residues. In nucleotides, the CDR3 is TGTGCCAGCAGCTTGGAAGGACAGGGGGAGCAGACCCAGTACTTC. Residues: CASSLEGQGEQTQYF.

This clonotype was counted many times. The V gene is TRBV5-1, the J gene TRBJ2-1; TRBD2 matches 9 bases. CDR3 length equals 14 residues. Germline values: CDR1 SGHRS, CDR2 YFSETQ. Trimming removed 3 bases from V and 10 bases from J; junction bases left unmatched: 8. CDR3 loop: CASSSLLAGNEQFF. The CDR3 DNA is TGCGCCAGCAGCTCTTTGCTAGCGGGGAACGAGCAGTTCTTC.

This clonotype was seen more than once but under ten times. The chain has TRBV7-2 and TRBJ2-3; 7 bases line up with TRBD1. The CDR3 sequence is 14 residues long. CDR1 and CDR2 (germline): SGHTA, FQGNSA. V dropped 3 bases and J dropped 6; count of bases not matched to a gene: 6. The CDR3 nucleotides are TGTGCCAGCAGCTTGAGAGGGGGCGTGGATACGCAGTATTTT. This translates into CASSLRGGVDTQYF.

The table lists this clonotype with a few counts. CDR3 bases: TGTGCCAGCAGCCGCACTAGCGGGGGGGCCAATGAGCAGTTCTTC. Translating gives CASSRTSGGANEQFF. The chain links TRBV7-8 to TRBJ2-1; 13 positions match TRBD2. CDR1 is SGHVS and CDR2 is FQNEAQ in the germline V gene. V dropped 5 bases and J dropped 6; count of bases not matched to a gene: 4. This CDR3 has 15 residues.

This rearrangement joins TRBV7-9 to TRBJ1-1; D is undetermined. V was shortened by 3 bases and J by 7 bases, with 9 bases between the two germline ends. Per the germline V gene, CDR1 is SEHNR and CDR2 is FQNEAQ (reference sequence). This CDR3 is 12 amino acids long. CDR3 DNA: TGTGCCAGCAGCTTGTCCCCTTTTGAAGCTTTCTTT. Its protein is CASSLSPFEAFF.

This chain connects TRBV24-1 to TRBJ2-1, with TRBD1 matching over 8 bases. The V segment lost 9 bases and the J segment 9 bases; nucleotides outside the gene matches: 6. Germline values: CDR1 KGHDR, CDR2 SFDVKD. The CDR3 totals 12 residues. The CDR3 reads CATRTGTGEQFF. The CDR3 bases are TGTGCCACCCGGACAGGGACAGGTGAGCAGTTCTTC.

J is TRBJ2-5 and V is TRBV10-1, with D possibly being TRBD1 or TRBD2 (5 bases each). Germline V gene sequence: CDR1 WNHNN, CDR2 SYGVQD (reference sequence). The CDR3 contains 13 residues. Deletions cut 3 bases from V and 1 base from J, with 6 bases between. CDR3: CASSDGGQETQYF. The DNA for the CDR3 is TGCGCCAGCAGTGATGGGGGCCAAGAGACCCAGTACTTC.

The chain couples TRBV12-3 or TRBV12-4 to TRBJ2-2; D perhaps matches TRBD2 (5 bases). The germline V and J ends were trimmed by 2 bases and 0 bases, with 22 bases remaining between them. The CDR3 spans 20 residues. CDR3 protein: CASSLIPLESLLTNTGELFF. CDR3 DNA sequence: TGTGCCAGCAGTTTAATCCCACTAGAGTCCCTATTAACGAACACCGGGGAGCTGTTTTTT.

This clonotype was seen ten or more times. This rearrangement joins TRBV5-5 to TRBJ2-1, with 11 positions matching TRBD1. This CDR3 region has 17 residues. Germline V gene sequence: CDR1 SGHKS, CDR2 YYEKEE (reference sequence). The junction had 4 bases not matched to a gene; V was cut back by 2 bases and J by 0 bases. This CDR3 is CASSFWGTGGSYNEQFF. CDR3 bases: TGTGCCAGCAGCTTCTGGGGGACAGGGGGCTCCTACAATGAGCAGTTCTTC.

The sample holds a few counts of this clonotype. The J gene is TRBJ1-5, the V gene TRBV12-3 or TRBV12-4; 8 bases match TRBD1. This CDR3 is 15 amino acids long. After removal of 5 bases from V and 0 bases from J, the junction contained 3 bases not matched to a gene. In DNA, the CDR3 is TGTGCCAGCAGTCCGGGACAGGTTAGCAATCAGCCCCAGCATTTT. Translating it yields CASSPGQVSNQPQHF.

This clonotype showed up many times. J is TRBJ2-1 and V is TRBV5-1; 7 nucleotides line up with TRBD1. The CDR3 sequence is 14 residues long. CDR1 SGHRS and CDR2 YFSETQ come from the germline V gene. V was pared by 5 bases and J by 8 bases, with 10 bases of the junction left unmatched. The CDR3 DNA reads as TGCGCCAGCAGTACTGACAGGGTTGGATATGAGCAGTTCTTC. Its protein product is CASSTDRVGYEQFF. Combining the CDR3 with reference TRBV5-1 and TRBJ2-1 gives the whole variable domain KAGVTQTPRYLIKTRGQQVTLSCSPISGHRSVSWYQQTPGQGLQFLFEYFSETQRNKGNFPGRFSGRQFSNSRSEMNVSTLELGDSALYLCASSTDRVGYEQFFGPGTRLTVL.

The chain is built from TRBV5-1 and TRBJ1-2; no clear D gene. Deletions cut 4 bases from V and 4 bases from J, with 8 bases between. Per the germline V gene, CDR1 is SGHRS and CDR2 is YFSETQ. The CDR3 is 12 amino acids. DNA for the CDR3: TGCGCCAGCAGCGCATCCAGCTATGGCTACACCTTC. It translates to CASSASSYGYTF.

The rearrangement uses TRBV7-2 and TRBJ2-7; D perhaps matches TRBD1 (5 bases). From germline, CDR1 is SGHTA and CDR2 FQGNSA. V was shortened by 1 base and J by 4 bases, with 14 bases between the two germline ends. This CDR3 is 15 amino acids long. The CDR3 coding sequence is TGTGCCAGCAGCTTAGTTTCAGGGTTAGGGTACGAGCAGTACGTC. Translating gives CASSLVSGLGYEQYV.

Only one count was recorded for this clonotype. The V call is TRBV7-9, the J call TRBJ1-2; 8 bases match TRBD1. V trimming: 5 bases; J trimming: 6 bases; junction bases outside the gene matches: 8. The CDR3 has 14 amino acids. CDR1 SEHNR and CDR2 FQNEAQ come from the germline V gene (reference sequence). The CDR3 loop is CASSLADRANGYTF. DNA for the CDR3: TGTGCCAGCAGCCTTGCGGACAGGGCTAATGGCTACACCTTC.

The rearrangement joins TRBV3-1 to TRBJ2-5; 14 bases are a match to TRBD2. This CDR3 is built from 16 residues. The germline V gene has CDR1 LGHDT and CDR2 YNNKEL (reference sequence). J was trimmed by 4 bases and V by 4 bases; bases with no gene match: 5. This CDR3 reads CASSLQGLAGVETQYF. As DNA, the CDR3 is TGTGCCAGCAGCCTGCAGGGACTAGCGGGGGTAGAGACCCAGTACTTC.

The chain recombines TRBV9 with TRBJ2-5, with D unclear. Germline assignment: CDR1 SGDLS and CDR2 YYNGEE. The CDR3 has 14 amino acids. Trimming left V 0 bases short and J 1 base short, with 7 bases between. The CDR3 sequence: CASSVAGSQETQYF. The DNA of the CDR3 is TGTGCCAGCAGCGTAGCCGGATCCCAAGAGACCCAGTACTTC.

This clonotype was picked up a small number of times. V is TRBV12-3 or TRBV12-4 and J is TRBJ1-5; TRBD1 matches 8 bases. The J segment lost 2 bases and the V segment lost 6 bases, leaving 9 bases of the junction unmatched. The CDR3 runs 16 residues. The CDR3 coding sequence is TGTGCCAGCAGAGAGCCTTTGGGACAGGGCAATCAGCCCCAGCATTTT. Translated, it gives CASREPLGQGNQPQHF.

Concerning this clonotype itself: Sequence at one end of the junction differs from germline and may be a read error. The chain employs TRBV15 and TRBJ1-2; 7 bases map to TRBD1. The CDR3 loop spans 14 amino acids. Germline CDR1 LNHNV, CDR2 YYDKDF (reference sequence). DNA for the CDR3: TGTGCCACCAGCAGAGAGACAGGGCCCTATGGCCACACCTTC. Amino acid sequence: CATSRETGPYGHTF.

In its sample, this clonotype was seen many times. The genes are TRBV20-1 and TRBJ1-6; 7 bases are shared with TRBD1. The CDR3 is made up of 15 amino acids. Germline V lookup: CDR1 DFQATT, CDR2 SNEGSKA (reference sequence). Trimming at V came to 6 bases and at J to 7 bases, leaving 12 bases not matched to a gene. In DNA, the CDR3 is TGCAGTGCCGCGAGGCGTACAGGGGACAATTCACCCCTCCACTTT. Encoded protein: CSAARRTGDNSPLHF.

This clonotype has a count of ten or more. J is TRBJ1-2 and V is TRBV20-1, with D possibly matching TRBD1 (6 bases). The germline V and J ends were trimmed by 6 bases and 4 bases, with 15 bases remaining between them. The CDR3 loop spans 13 amino acids. Germline assignment: CDR1 DFQATT and CDR2 SNEGSKA (reference sequence). CDR3 DNA sequence: TGCAGTGCCCGGGCCCTACAGGGCTATGGCTACACCTTC. Encoded protein: CSARALQGYGYTF.

This rearrangement joins TRBV30 to TRBJ2-1; tentatively, D is TRBD2 (6 bases). Trimming shortened V by 0 bases and J by 2 bases, and 11 bases separated the two germline ends. CDR3 length: 15 amino acids. In germline, CDR1 is GTSNPN, CDR2 SVGIG (reference sequence). The CDR3 region has the DNA TGTGCCTGGAGTGTACTAGCCAGGACCTACAATGAGCAGTTCTTC. This sequence encodes CAWSVLARTYNEQFF.

This clonotype has more than one count but fewer than ten. The DNA for the CDR3 is TGCAGCGCCTCCGGGACAGGGCACCCTGGGGCCAACGTCCTGACTTTC. Translating it yields CSASGTGHPGANVLTF. The chain combines TRBV20-1 with TRBJ2-6; TRBD1 matches at 9 bases. The CDR3 contains 16 residues. Per the germline V gene, CDR1 is DFQATT and CDR2 is SNEGSKA (reference sequence).

The genes are TRBV10-3 and TRBJ1-2; no firm D call. Germline CDR1 and CDR2: ENHRY and SYGVKD. V was shortened by 6 bases and J by 2 bases, with 16 bases between the two germline ends. This CDR3 is 15 amino acids long. The CDR3 bases are TGTGCCATCAGCCCTAAGGAGTTAGTCAACTATGGCTACACCTTC. Translated, it gives CAISPKELVNYGYTF.